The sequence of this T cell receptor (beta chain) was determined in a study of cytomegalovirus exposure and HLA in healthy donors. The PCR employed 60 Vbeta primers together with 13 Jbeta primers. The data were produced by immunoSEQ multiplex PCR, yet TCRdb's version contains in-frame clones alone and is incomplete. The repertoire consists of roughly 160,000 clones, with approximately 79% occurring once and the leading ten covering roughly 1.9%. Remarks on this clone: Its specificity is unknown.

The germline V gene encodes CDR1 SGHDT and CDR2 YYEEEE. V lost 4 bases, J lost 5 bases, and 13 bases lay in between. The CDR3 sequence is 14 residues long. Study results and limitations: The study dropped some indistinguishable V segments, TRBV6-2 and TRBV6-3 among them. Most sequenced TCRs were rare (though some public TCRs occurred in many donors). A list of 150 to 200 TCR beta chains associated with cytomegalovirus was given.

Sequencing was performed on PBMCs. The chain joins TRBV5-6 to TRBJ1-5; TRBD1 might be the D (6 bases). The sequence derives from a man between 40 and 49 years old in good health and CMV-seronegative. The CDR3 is CASSIGTGYQPQHF. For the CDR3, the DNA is TGTGCCAGCAGCATAGGCACAGGGTATCAGCCCCAGCATTTT.